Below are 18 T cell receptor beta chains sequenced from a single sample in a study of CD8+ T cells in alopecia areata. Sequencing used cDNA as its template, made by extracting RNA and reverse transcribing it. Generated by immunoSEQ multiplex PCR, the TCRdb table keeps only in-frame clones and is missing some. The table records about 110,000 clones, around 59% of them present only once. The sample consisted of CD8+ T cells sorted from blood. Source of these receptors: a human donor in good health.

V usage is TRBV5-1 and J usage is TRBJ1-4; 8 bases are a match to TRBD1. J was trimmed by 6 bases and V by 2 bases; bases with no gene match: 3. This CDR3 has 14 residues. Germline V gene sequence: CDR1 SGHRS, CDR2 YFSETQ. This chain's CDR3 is CASSLGTGDEKLFF. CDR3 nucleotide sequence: TGCGCCAGCAGCTTAGGGACAGGTGATGAAAAACTGTTTTTT.

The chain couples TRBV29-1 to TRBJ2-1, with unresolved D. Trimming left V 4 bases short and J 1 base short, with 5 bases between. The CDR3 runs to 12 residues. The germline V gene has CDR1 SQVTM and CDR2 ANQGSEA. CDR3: CSVVGSYNEQFF. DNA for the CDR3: TGCAGCGTTGTCGGATCCTACAATGAGCAGTTCTTC.

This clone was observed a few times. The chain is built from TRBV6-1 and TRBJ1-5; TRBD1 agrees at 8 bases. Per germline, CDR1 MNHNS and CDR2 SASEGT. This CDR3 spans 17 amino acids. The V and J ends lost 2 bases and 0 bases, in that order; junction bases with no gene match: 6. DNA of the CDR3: TGTGCCAGCAGTGAAAAATGGACAGGGTTTAGCAATCAGCCCCAGCATTTT. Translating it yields CASSEKWTGFSNQPQHF.

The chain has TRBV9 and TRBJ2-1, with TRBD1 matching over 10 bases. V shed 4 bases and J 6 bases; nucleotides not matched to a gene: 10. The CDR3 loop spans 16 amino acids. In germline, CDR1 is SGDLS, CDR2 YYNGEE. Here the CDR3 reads CASSPQTGQGSNEQFF. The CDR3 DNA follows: TGTGCCAGCAGCCCCCAGACGGGACAGGGGTCCAATGAGCAGTTCTTC.

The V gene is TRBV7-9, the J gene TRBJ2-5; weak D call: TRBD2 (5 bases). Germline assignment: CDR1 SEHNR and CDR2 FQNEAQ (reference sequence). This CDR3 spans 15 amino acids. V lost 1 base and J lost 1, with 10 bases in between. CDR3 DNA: TGTGCCAGCAGCTTAGGGGGTACTAGCCAAGAGACCCAGTACTTC. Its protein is CASSLGGTSQETQYF.

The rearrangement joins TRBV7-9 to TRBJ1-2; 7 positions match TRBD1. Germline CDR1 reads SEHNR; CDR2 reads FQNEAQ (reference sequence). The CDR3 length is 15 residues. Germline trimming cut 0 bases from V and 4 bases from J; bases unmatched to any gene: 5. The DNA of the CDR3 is TGTGCCAGCAGCTTAGCGGGGACAGAGATCTATGGCTACACCTTC. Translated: CASSLAGTEIYGYTF.

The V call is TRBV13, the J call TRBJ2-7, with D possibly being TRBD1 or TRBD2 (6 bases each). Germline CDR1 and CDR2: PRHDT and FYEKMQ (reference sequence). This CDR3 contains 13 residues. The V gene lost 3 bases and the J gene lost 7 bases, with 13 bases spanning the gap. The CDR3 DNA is TGTGCCAGCAGCTTCCCGGGGGCGAGTGAGCAGTACTTC. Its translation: CASSFPGASEQYF.

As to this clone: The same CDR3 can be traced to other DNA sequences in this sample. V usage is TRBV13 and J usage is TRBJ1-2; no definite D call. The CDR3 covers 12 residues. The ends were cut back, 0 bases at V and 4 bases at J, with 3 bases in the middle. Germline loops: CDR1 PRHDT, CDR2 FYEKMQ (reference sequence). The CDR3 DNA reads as TGTGCCAGCAGCTTAGGGCTCTATGGCTACACCTTC. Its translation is CASSLGLYGYTF. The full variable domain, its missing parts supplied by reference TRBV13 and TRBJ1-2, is AAGVIQSPRHLIKEKRETATLKCYPIPRHDTVYWYQQGPGQDPQFLISFYEKMQSDKGSIPDRFSAQQFSDYHSELNMSSLELGDSALYFCASSLGLYGYTFGSGTRLTVV.

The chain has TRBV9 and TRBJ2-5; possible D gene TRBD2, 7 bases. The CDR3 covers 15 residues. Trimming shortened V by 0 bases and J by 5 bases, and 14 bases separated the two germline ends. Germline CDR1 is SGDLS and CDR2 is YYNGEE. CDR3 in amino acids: CASSVGGGPAETQYF. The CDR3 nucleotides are TGTGCCAGCAGCGTAGGCGGGGGCCCGGCGGAGACCCAGTACTTC.

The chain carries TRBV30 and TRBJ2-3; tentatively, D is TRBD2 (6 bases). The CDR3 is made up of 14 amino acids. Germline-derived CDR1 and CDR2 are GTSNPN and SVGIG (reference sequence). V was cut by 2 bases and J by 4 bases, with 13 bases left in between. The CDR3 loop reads CAWSLGGSPDTQYF. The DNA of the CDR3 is TGTGCCTGGAGTCTTGGAGGGAGCCCAGATACGCAGTATTTT.

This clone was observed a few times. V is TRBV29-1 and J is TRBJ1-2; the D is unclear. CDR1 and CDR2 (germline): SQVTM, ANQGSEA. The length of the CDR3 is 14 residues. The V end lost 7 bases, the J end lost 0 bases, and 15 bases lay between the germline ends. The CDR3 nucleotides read TGCAGCGCCCTTGGTTTGGGCCCTAACTATGGCTACACCTTC. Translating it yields CSALGLGPNYGYTF.

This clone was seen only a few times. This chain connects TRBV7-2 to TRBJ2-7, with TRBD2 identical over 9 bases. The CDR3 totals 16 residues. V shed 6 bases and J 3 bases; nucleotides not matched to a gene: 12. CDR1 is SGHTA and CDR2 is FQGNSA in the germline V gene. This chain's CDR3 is CASRQTPSGGNYEQYF. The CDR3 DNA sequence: TGTGCCAGCAGACAAACCCCCAGCGGGGGGAACTACGAGCAGTACTTC.

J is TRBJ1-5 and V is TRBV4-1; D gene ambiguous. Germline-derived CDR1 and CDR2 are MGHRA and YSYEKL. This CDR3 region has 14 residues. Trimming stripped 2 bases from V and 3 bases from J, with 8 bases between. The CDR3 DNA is TGCGCCAGCAGCCAACCTGAGACCAATCAGCCCCAGCATTTT. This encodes CASSQPETNQPQHF.

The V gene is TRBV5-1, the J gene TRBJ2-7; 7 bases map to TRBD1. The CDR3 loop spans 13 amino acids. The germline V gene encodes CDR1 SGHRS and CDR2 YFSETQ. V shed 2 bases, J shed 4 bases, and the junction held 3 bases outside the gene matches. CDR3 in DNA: TGCGCCAGCAGCTTAACAGGGGATTACGAGCAGTACTTC. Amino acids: CASSLTGDYEQYF.

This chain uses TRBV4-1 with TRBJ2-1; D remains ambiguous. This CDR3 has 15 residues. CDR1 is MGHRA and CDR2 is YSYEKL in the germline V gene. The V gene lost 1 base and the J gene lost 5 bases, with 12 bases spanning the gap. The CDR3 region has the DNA TGCGCCAGCAGCCAAGTCGTCCTAGGGCACAATGAGCAGTTCTTC. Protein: CASSQVVLGHNEQFF.

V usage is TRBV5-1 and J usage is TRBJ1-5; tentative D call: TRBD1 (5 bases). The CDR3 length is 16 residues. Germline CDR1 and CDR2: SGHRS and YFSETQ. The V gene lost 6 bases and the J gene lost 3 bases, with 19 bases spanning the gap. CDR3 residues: CASTSGRQGHNQPQHF. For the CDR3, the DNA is TGCGCCAGCACTTCCGGAAGGCAGGGCCACAATCAGCCCCAGCATTTT.

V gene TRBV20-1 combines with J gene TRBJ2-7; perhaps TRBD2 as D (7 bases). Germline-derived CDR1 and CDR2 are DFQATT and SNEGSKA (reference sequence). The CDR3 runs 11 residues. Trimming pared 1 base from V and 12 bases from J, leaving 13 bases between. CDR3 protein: CSARGGGAGYF. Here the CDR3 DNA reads TGCAGTGCTAGAGGTGGGGGGGCCGGGTACTTC.

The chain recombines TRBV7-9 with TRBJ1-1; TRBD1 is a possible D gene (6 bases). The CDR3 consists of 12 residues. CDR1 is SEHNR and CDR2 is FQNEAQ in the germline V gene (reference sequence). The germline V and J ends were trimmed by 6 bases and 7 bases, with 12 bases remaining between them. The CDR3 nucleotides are TGTGCCAGCAGTCTAGAGGGGGTTGAAGCTTTCTTT. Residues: CASSLEGVEAFF.